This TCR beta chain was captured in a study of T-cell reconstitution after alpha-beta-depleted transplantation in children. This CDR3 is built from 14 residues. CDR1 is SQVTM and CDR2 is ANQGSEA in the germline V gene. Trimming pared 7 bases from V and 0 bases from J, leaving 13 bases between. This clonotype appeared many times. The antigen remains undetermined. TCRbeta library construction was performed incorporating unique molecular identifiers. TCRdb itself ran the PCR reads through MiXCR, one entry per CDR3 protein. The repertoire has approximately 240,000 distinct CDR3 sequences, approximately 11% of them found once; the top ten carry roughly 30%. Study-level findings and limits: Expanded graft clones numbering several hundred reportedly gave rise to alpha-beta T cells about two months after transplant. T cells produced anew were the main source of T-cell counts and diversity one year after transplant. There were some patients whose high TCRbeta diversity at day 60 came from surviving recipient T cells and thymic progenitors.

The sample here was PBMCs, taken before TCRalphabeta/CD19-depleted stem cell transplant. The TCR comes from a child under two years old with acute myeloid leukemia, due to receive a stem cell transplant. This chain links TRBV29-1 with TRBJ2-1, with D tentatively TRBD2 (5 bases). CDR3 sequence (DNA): TGCAGCGCCCAAGGAGCGGTCTCCTACAATGAGCAGTTCTTC. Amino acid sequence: CSAQGAVSYNEQFF.